The 4 T cell receptor beta chains listed next were all sequenced from one sample in a study of regulatory T cells in long-lasting Graves disease. Stated time point: persistent/refractory GD, antithyroid drugs over 5 years with positive TRAb. Preparation of the TCR library used RNA extracted from PBMCs. With iRepertoire HTBI primers and Arm-PCR of CDR3 regions, TCR beta libraries were built. TCRdb reprocessed the multiplex PCR reads with MiXCR, giving one entry per CDR3 protein. The table includes 350,000 to 500,000 distinct CDR3 sequences, around a fifth detected once. Sequenced here: peripheral blood mononuclear cells (PBMCs), sampled when the disease was refractory, from a patient treated with antithyroid drugs. All receptors derive from a female donor with Graves disease.

This clonotype was picked up many times. V gene TRBV6-5 combines with J gene TRBJ2-7; TRBD2 agrees at 7 bases. Germline V gene sequence: CDR1 MNHEY, CDR2 SVGAGI. The CDR3 extends over 15 amino acids. Trimming took 0 bases from V and 3 from J; bases not matched to a gene: 5. In DNA, the CDR3 is TGTGCCAGCAGTTACTCGTCAGGGAGGGGCTACGAGCAGTACTTC. Its translation is CASSYSSGRGYEQYF.

On this clonotype: An end of the junction does not agree with germline; a read error may underlie this. The chain has TRBV6-1 and TRBJ1-5; a weak D match, TRBD1 (5 bases). This CDR3 region has 14 residues. CDR1 and CDR2 (germline): MNHNS, SASEGT. In nucleotides, the CDR3 is TGTGCCAGCCGTGACAGTCTTAGCAATCAGCCCCAGCATTTT. Amino acids: CASRDSLSNQPQHF.

This clonotype was picked up a small number of times. This chain connects TRBV30 to TRBJ1-2; possibly TRBD1 for D (5 bases). Trimming cost V 0 bases and J 5 bases, with 13 bases left between them. The CDR3 extends over 14 amino acids. CDR1 and CDR2 (germline): GTSNPN, SVGIG (reference sequence). CDR3 bases: TGTGCCTGGAGTGTACAGGCGACGGGTTATGGCTACACCTTC. This encodes CAWSVQATGYGYTF.

The gene calls are TRBV4-1 and TRBJ2-7; 10 nucleotides line up with TRBD1. V shed 4 bases, J shed 1 base, and the junction held 10 bases outside the gene matches. CDR1 is MGHRA, CDR2 YSYEKL, per germline. CDR3 size: 17 residues. The CDR3 DNA sequence: TGCGCCAGCAGCCGATCTGTTGGGACAGGGGCTTCCTACGAGCAGTACTTC. This sequence encodes CASSRSVGTGASYEQYF.